Shown below are 18 T cell receptor beta chains from a single sample sequenced in a study. Assay: immunoSEQ multiplex PCR; the TCRdb copy retains only in-frame clones and omits some. The profile shows 45,000 to 55,000 clones, over 90% of them singletons. The specimen sequenced was PBMCs. These receptors all come from a middle-aged man with rheumatoid arthritis.

This clone was found a few times. This chain joins TRBV18 and TRBJ1-1; 8 bases are a match to TRBD1. CDR1 is KGHSH, CDR2 LQKENI, per germline. This CDR3 has 15 residues. V lost 0 bases to trimming and J lost 5 bases; unmatched junction nucleotides: 5. The CDR3 here is CASSPPTGGRTEAFF. CDR3 coding DNA: TGTGCCAGCTCACCACCCACAGGGGGACGTACTGAAGCTTTCTTT.

The rearrangement joins TRBV6-2 or TRBV6-3 to TRBJ2-1; D is tentatively TRBD1 or TRBD2 (5 bases each). The germline CDR1 and CDR2 sequences are MNHEY and SVGEGT. V lost 4 bases, J lost 4 bases, and 5 bases lay in between. The CDR3 contains 12 residues. CDR3 residues: CASSWGYNEQFF. The DNA of the CDR3 is TGTGCCAGCAGTTGGGGGTACAATGAGCAGTTCTTC.

A single count supports this clone. The chain joins TRBV24-1 to TRBJ2-4; no definite D call. The CDR3 consists of 13 residues. From germline, CDR1 is KGHDR and CDR2 SFDVKD. Trimming removed 4 bases at V and 9 bases at J, with 12 bases between. The CDR3 spells CATSDLGRGIQYF. The CDR3 DNA reads as TGTGCCACCAGTGACCTCGGACGAGGCATTCAGTACTTC.

Concerning this clone itself: At one boundary the junction diverges from the germline segment, which might be a read error. V and J are TRBV10-3 and TRBJ2-2; 8 bases align to TRBD2. This CDR3 is 16 amino acids long. Per the germline V gene, CDR1 is ENHRY and CDR2 is SYGVKD. The DNA for the CDR3 is TGTGCCATCAAAACTAGCGGAGCCAGCAACAGCGGGGAGCTGTTTTTT. Its protein is CAIKTSGASNSGELFF.

The chain couples TRBV11-2 to TRBJ1-1; D remains ambiguous. The germline V and J ends were trimmed by 2 bases and 0 bases, with 10 bases remaining between them. CDR1 is SGHAT and CDR2 is FQNNGV in the germline V gene. The CDR3 extends over 15 amino acids. CDR3 protein: CASSLLRYMNTEAFF. CDR3 nucleotide sequence: TGTGCCAGCAGCTTACTACGGTACATGAACACTGAAGCTTTCTTT.

This chain connects TRBV18 to TRBJ1-2, with 9 bases identical to TRBD1. This CDR3 contains 16 residues. CDR1 KGHSH and CDR2 LQKENI come from the germline V gene. V gave up 6 bases and J gave up 4 bases; unmatched junction bases: 12. DNA of the CDR3: TGTGCCAGCTCTCGGACAGTACAGGGGGCGTCCTATGGCTACACCTTC. It translates to CASSRTVQGASYGYTF.

The CDR3 nucleotides are TGTGCCAGCAGCGTTGGGGCGGGACGATACAATGAGCAGTTCTTC. It codes for CASSVGAGRYNEQFF. The chain couples TRBV9 to TRBJ2-1; possibly TRBD2 for D (6 bases). The CDR3 spans 15 residues. Germline loops: CDR1 SGDLS, CDR2 YYNGEE. V lost 2 bases to trimming and J lost 4 bases, with 13 bases between them.

The gene calls are TRBV30 and TRBJ2-7; D perhaps matches TRBD2 (5 bases). Trimming took off 2 bases at V and 1 base at J, with 9 bases between the two ends. Germline V gene sequence: CDR1 GTSNPN, CDR2 SVGIG (reference sequence). CDR3 length: 13 residues. The chain's CDR3 is CAWSSGLSYEQYF. The CDR3 region has the DNA TGTGCCTGGAGTTCAGGACTTTCCTACGAGCAGTACTTC.

This chain connects TRBV6-5 to TRBJ1-4, with TRBD1 as a possible D gene (5 bases). The CDR3 is 14 amino acids. CDR1 and CDR2 from the germline V gene are MNHEY and SVGAGI. Trimming took 2 bases from V and 8 from J, leaving 12 bases between them. The CDR3 spells CASSYGGNWEKLFF. For the CDR3, the DNA is TGTGCCAGCAGTTACGGGGGGAATTGGGAAAAACTGTTTTTT.

The chain couples TRBV19 to TRBJ1-1; a weak D match, TRBD1 (5 bases). V was cut by 1 base and J by 0 bases, with 12 bases left in between. CDR3 length: 16 amino acids. The V gene's germline CDR1 is LNHDA and CDR2 SQIVND (reference sequence). For the CDR3, the DNA is TGTGCCAGTAGTATAGGGGCAGGGACGATGAACACTGAAGCTTTCTTT. Protein sequence: CASSIGAGTMNTEAFF.

This chain joins TRBV5-5 and TRBJ2-7; D not certain. V lost 3 bases and J 7 bases, leaving 8 bases between the germline ends. The germline CDR1 and CDR2 sequences are SGHKS and YYEKEE (reference sequence). The length of the CDR3 is 11 residues. The CDR3 spells CASSSAREQYF. The CDR3 DNA sequence: TGTGCCAGCAGCTCAGCACGGGAGCAGTACTTC.

The chain recombines TRBV4-2 with TRBJ1-1; D gene ambiguous. Trimming stripped 0 bases from V and 4 bases from J, with 18 bases between. The germline gives CDR1 LGHNA, CDR2 YNFKEQ. CDR3 length: 17 residues. CDR3: CASSQDFYNFDVTEAFF. For the CDR3, the DNA is TGTGCCAGCAGCCAAGATTTCTATAACTTCGATGTCACTGAAGCTTTCTTT.

V is TRBV27 and J is TRBJ1-1; 10 nucleotides line up with TRBD1. The CDR3 has 16 residues. Per the germline V gene, CDR1 is MNHEY and CDR2 is SMNVEV (reference sequence). With V trimmed by 6 bases and J by 4 bases, 11 bases remained unmatched. Here the CDR3 reads CASSPGQGPLGTEAFF. The CDR3 DNA is TGTGCCAGCAGCCCGGGACAGGGGCCTCTCGGCACTGAAGCTTTCTTT.

This sequence joins TRBV28 and TRBJ1-4; D ambiguous. V lost 8 bases to trimming and J lost 10 bases, with 20 bases between them. Germline V gene sequence: CDR1 MDHEN, CDR2 SYDVKM. The CDR3 extends over 14 amino acids. The CDR3 reads CASGTTPDRGKLFF. The CDR3 DNA sequence: TGTGCCAGCGGAACCACCCCGGACCGGGGAAAACTGTTTTTT.

The sample holds one count of this clone. The genes are TRBV19 and TRBJ2-2, with TRBD2 matching over 9 bases. The trim removed 7 bases at V and 8 bases at J, leaving 11 bases unmatched. This CDR3 has 15 residues. Germline values: CDR1 LNHDA, CDR2 SQIVND (reference sequence). CDR3 loop: CASIQRGAELGELFF. The CDR3 nucleotides are TGTGCCAGTATCCAGCGGGGGGCGGAGTTAGGGGAGCTGTTTTTT.

The J gene is TRBJ2-7, the V gene TRBV4-3, with 8 positions matching TRBD2. The CDR3 runs to 15 residues. CDR1 is LGHNA and CDR2 is YSLEER in the germline V gene. V shed 4 bases and J 0 bases; nucleotides not matched to a gene: 5. The CDR3 DNA reads TGCGCCAGCAGCCCGCTACTAGCGGTCTCCTACGAGCAGTACTTC. Protein sequence: CASSPLLAVSYEQYF.

This clone was recorded a few times. The gene calls are TRBV7-9 and TRBJ1-6, with 11 nucleotides matching TRBD1. V lost 5 bases to trimming and J lost 9 bases; unmatched junction nucleotides: 6. The CDR3 is made up of 15 amino acids. CDR1 and CDR2 from the germline V gene are SEHNR and FQNEAQ (reference sequence). The CDR3 sequence: CASSDGQGAGSPLHF. The CDR3 DNA sequence: TGTGCCAGCAGCGACGGACAGGGGGCGGGTTCACCCCTCCACTTT.

CDR3 in amino acids: CASRTTGMNQPQHF. DNA of the CDR3: TGTGCCAGCAGAACTACAGGGATGAATCAGCCCCAGCATTTT. The chain combines TRBV2 with TRBJ1-5, with D possibly TRBD1 on 6 matching bases. The germline V and J ends were trimmed by 6 bases and 4 bases, with 13 bases remaining between them. The CDR3 spans 14 residues. Germline CDR1 SNHLY, CDR2 FYNNEI.